This T cell receptor (beta chain) was profiled in a study of T-cell memory formation after mild COVID-19. Study-level background: Across donors, TCR clusters were largely donor specific. Findings of the study overall: Clones shrinking between day 15 and 85 showed a balanced CD4/CD8 split, and those that grew later tilted toward CD4+.

TCRdb re-analysed the 5' RACE reads in MiXCR, keeping a single row per CDR3 protein. The table records 350,000 to 450,000 distinct CDR3 sequences, approximately 25% of them present only once. Trimming removed 2 bases from V and 4 bases from J, with 14 bases in between. The V gene's germline CDR1 is SGDLS and CDR2 YYNGEE. This CDR3 has 15 amino acids. Notes on this clonotype: Its specificity is not known.

The specimen was PBMCs or a T cell subset sorted from them (not recorded which). The chain couples TRBV9 to TRBJ2-3, with a weak D call TRBD2 (6 bases). The TCR was taken from an adult woman who had mild COVID-19 (a few samples of this study predate the infection). Cell type and time point are not known. In nucleotides, the CDR3 is TGTGCCAGCAGCGTGGGACTGGAAGTATCAGATACGCAGTATTTT. Translated, it gives CASSVGLEVSDTQYF.